This is a list of T cell receptor beta chains from one sample in a study of human T cells and chemical hapten exposure. TCRdb itself ran the RACE reads through MiXCR, one entry per CDR3 protein. The top ten hold more than 3% of the sample, which has tens of thousands of distinct CDR3 sequences, 9.6% seen once. The sample in question was whole blood, obtained in connection with sensitization to the hapten diphenylcyclopropenone (DPC). These TCRs come from a woman in her forties with alopecia areata. Some clones in this sample may be carry-over from other donors' samples. Each CDR3 is given with its conserved first and last residue. The D gene is left open where the match is weak. Clone size is given for some rows only: seen once, a few or many times, or a class if the clone is expanded.

j_call cdr3_length v_call clone_size d_call cdr3_aa cdr3_nt
TRBJ2-1 14 TRBV20-1 many TRBD2 CSARDASGDNEQFF TGCAGTGCTAGAGATGCTAGCGGAGACAATGAGCAGTTCTTC
TRBJ1-2 16 TRBV5-4 NA NA CASSLAWGPNNYGYTF TGTGCCAGCAGCTTGGCCTGGGGACCGAATAACTATGGCTACACCTTC
TRBJ1-2 15 TRBV27 NA NA CASSLFAGGSYGYTF TGTGCCAGCAGTTTATTTGCGGGAGGGAGCTATGGCTACACCTTC
TRBJ1-4 13 TRBV29-1 NA NA CSVEGAEREKLFF TGCAGCGTTGAAGGGGCCGAGAGAGAAAAACTGTTTTTT
TRBJ1-2 14 TRBV28 many NA CASSSGGARDGYTF TGTGCCAGCAGTTCCGGGGGGGCGCGTGATGGCTACACCTTC
TRBJ2-1 15 TRBV5-4 few TRBD2 CASSLAGGTYNEQLF TGTGCCAGCAGCTTAGCGGGGGGGACTTACAATGAGCAGCTCTTC
TRBJ2-3 17 TRBV6-5 many TRBD2 CASSHNYLAGTTDTQYF TGTGCCAGCAGCCATAACTACCTAGCGGGGACTACAGATACGCAGTATTTT
TRBJ1-2 12 TRBV29-1 many NA CSVRTVTYGYTF TGCAGCGTGCGGACGGTGACCTATGGCTACACCTTC
TRBJ2-2 15 TRBV7-9 NA NA CASHLGGPNTGELFF TGTGCCAGCCACCTCGGGGGGCCGAACACCGGGGAGCTGTTTTTT
TRBJ2-3 16 TRBV4-3 many TRBD2 CASSQGTSVSTDTQYF TGCGCCAGCAGCCAAGGGACTAGCGTCTCCACAGATACGCAGTATTTT
TRBJ1-2 15 TRBV4-3 many TRBD1 CASSQDRVGTYGYTF TGCGCCAGCAGCCAGGACAGGGTAGGAACCTATGGCTACACCTTC
TRBJ2-2 13 TRBV14 NA NA CASSYANTGELFF TGTGCCAGCAGCTACGCGAACACCGGGGAGCTGTTTTTT
TRBJ2-7 14 TRBV29-1 NA TRBD1 CSATDRAATYEQYF TGCAGCGCAACGGACAGGGCAGCAACCTACGAGCAGTACTTC
TRBJ1-5 13 TRBV13 NA NA CASSTRGFQPQHF TGTGCCAGCAGCACACGGGGCTTTCAGCCCCAGCATTTT